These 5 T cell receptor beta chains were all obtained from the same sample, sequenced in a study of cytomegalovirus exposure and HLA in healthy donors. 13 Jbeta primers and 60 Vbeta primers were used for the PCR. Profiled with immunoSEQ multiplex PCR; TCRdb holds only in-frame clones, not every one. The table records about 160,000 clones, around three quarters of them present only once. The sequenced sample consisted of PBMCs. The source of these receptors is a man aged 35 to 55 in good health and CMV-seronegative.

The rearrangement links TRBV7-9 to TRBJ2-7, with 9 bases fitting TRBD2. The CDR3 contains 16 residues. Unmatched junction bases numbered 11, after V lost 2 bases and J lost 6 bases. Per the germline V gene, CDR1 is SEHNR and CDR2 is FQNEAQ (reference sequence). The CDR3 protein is CASSLRVLAGVGEQYF. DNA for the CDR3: TGTGCCAGCAGCTTAAGAGTTTTAGCGGGAGTAGGCGAGCAGTACTTC.

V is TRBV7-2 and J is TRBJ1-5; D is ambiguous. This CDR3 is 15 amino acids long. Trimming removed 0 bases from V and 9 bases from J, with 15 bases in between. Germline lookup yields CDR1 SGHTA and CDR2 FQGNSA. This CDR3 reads CASSLALGGAGPQHF. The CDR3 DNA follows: TGTGCCAGCAGCTTAGCCTTGGGAGGTGCTGGGCCCCAGCATTTT.

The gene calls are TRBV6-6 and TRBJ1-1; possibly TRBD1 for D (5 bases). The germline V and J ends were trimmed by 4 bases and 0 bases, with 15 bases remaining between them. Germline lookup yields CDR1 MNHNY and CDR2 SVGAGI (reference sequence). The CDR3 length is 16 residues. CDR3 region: CASSFPRVGLNTEAFF. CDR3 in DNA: TGTGCCAGCAGTTTTCCCAGGGTCGGCCTGAACACTGAAGCTTTCTTT.

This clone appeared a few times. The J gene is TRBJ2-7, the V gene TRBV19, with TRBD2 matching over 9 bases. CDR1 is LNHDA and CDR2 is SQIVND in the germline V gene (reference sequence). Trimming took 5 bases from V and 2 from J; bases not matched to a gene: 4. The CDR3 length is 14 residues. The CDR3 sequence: CASSVGLAAYEQYF. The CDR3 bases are TGTGCCAGTAGTGTGGGACTAGCTGCCTACGAGCAGTACTTC.

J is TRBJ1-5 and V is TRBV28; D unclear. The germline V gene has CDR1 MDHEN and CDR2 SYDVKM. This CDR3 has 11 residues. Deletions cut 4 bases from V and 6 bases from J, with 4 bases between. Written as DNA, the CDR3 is TGTGCCAGCAGTTCGGTTCAGCCCCAGCATTTT. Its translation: CASSSVQPQHF.